The 5 T cell receptor beta chains presented below share a single source sample, sequenced in a study of T cells in Graves' hyperthyroidism and ophthalmopathy. The source material, RNA transcripts, was used to amplify TCR beta CDR3 regions. The study used the HTBI primer set for a first-round RT-PCR of the TCR CDR3. TCRdb redid the calling of the multiplex PCR reads with MiXCR, one entry per CDR3 protein. This table holds over 400,000 distinct CDR3 sequences, roughly 14% found once. The sequencing input was blood. Receptor source: a man between 18 and 29 years old with Graves' ophthalmopathy.

This clonotype was counted only a few times. This sequence joins TRBV24-1 and TRBJ2-1; 10 positions match TRBD1. This CDR3 contains 14 residues. The V and J ends lost 9 bases and 2 bases, in that order; junction bases with no gene match: 3. CDR1 and CDR2 from the germline V gene are KGHDR and SFDVKD. The CDR3: CATEGQGAYNEQFF. The CDR3 bases are TGTGCCACCGAAGGACAGGGGGCCTACAATGAGCAGTTCTTC.

This clonotype was recorded a few times. V and J are TRBV18 and TRBJ2-2; D gene uncertain. The V end was cut by 1 base, the J end by 6 bases, with 6 bases between. There are 13 residues in the CDR3. CDR1 KGHSH and CDR2 LQKENI come from the germline V gene. The CDR3 is CASSPLTSGELFF. As DNA, the CDR3 is TGTGCCAGCTCACCACTGACTTCCGGGGAGCTGTTTTTT.

This chain links TRBV24-1 with TRBJ2-2; the D gene is possibly TRBD2 (5 bases). CDR3 length: 20 residues. In germline, CDR1 is KGHDR, CDR2 SFDVKD. Trimming took off 2 bases at V and 0 bases at J, with 21 bases between the two ends. CDR3 in amino acids: CATSDSYRSGQWANTGELFF. Written as DNA, the CDR3 is TGTGCCACCAGTGATTCTTATCGGAGCGGCCAGTGGGCGAACACCGGGGAGCTGTTTTTT.

The sample holds many counts of this clonotype. This chain links TRBV7-3 with TRBJ2-5; TRBD1 or TRBD2 may be the D gene (5 bases each). There are 15 residues in the CDR3. The germline CDR1 and CDR2 sequences are SGHTA and FQGTGA. With 0 bases removed from V and 5 bases from J, the gap between germline ends came to 13 bases. This CDR3 reads CASSLTRRDGETQYF. The CDR3 DNA is TGTGCCAGCAGCTTAACCCGACGGGACGGCGAGACCCAGTACTTC.

Many counts were recorded for this clonotype. The chain links TRBV27 to TRBJ2-1; 12 bases are shared with TRBD2. Per germline, CDR1 MNHEY and CDR2 SMNVEV (reference sequence). The junction had 5 bases not matched to a gene; V was cut back by 4 bases and J by 4 bases. The CDR3 spans 16 residues. CDR3 bases: TGTGCCAGCAGTTACCAGACTAGCGGGGGTTACAATGAGCAGTTCTTC. Translated: CASSYQTSGGYNEQFF.